This TCR beta chain comes out of a study of immune reconstitution after stem cell transplant in scleroderma. TCRdb analysed the RT-PCR reads with MiXCR anew, one entry per CDR3 protein. The table has several thousand distinct CDR3 sequences, approximately 8.2% seen once. Germline V CDR1 and CDR2: SGHTA, FQGNSA. V was clipped by 2 bases and J by 3 bases; unmatched bases: 1. The CDR3 length is 14 residues. The sample here was taken before or after autologous hematopoietic stem cell transplantation (not recorded which). This TCR was recovered from a male donor with systemic sclerosis. The gene calls are TRBV7-2 and TRBJ2-7; TRBD1 agrees at 10 bases. In DNA form, the CDR3 reads TGTGCCAGCAGCTTACGGGACAGGGGCTACGAGCAGTACTTC. Its translation: CASSLRDRGYEQYF.